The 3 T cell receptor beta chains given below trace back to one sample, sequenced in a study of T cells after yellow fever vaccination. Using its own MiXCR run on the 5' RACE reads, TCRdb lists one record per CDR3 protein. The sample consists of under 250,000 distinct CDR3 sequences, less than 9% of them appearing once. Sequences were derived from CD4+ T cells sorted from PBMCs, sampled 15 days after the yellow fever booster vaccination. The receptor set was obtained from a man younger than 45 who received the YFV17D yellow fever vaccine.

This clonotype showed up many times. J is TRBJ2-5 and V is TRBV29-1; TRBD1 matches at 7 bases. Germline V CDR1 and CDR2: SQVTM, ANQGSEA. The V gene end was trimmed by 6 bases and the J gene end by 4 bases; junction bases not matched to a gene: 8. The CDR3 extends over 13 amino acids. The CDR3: CSVRGSYLETQYF. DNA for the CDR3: TGCAGCGTCAGGGGGTCATATCTAGAGACCCAGTACTTC.

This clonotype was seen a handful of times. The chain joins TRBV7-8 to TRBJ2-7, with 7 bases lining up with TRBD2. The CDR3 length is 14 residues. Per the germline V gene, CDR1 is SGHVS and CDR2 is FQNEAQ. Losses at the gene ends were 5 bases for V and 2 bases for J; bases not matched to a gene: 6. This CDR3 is CASSQSGIPYEQYF. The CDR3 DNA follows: TGTGCCAGCAGCCAAAGCGGGATTCCCTACGAGCAGTACTTC.

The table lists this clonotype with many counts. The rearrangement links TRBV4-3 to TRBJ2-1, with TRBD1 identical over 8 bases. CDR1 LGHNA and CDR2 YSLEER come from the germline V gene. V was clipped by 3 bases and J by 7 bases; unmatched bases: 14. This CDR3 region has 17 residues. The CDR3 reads CASSHTDRGWDSNEQFF. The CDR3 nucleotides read TGCGCCAGCAGCCACACCGACAGGGGATGGGACTCGAATGAGCAGTTCTTC.